The rows below give T cell receptor beta chains drawn from one sample of a study of CD8+ T cells in alopecia areata. The repertoire was sequenced with immunoSEQ multiplex PCR; TCRdb's copy has only in-frame clones and lacks some. Seen here are about 200,000 clones, around two fifths observed once, and the top ten hold about 0.48%. Sequencing was performed on CD4+ T cells sorted from blood, taken between weeks 30 and 35, from a patient treated with tofacitinib. Source of these receptors: a human donor with alopecia areata. Both conserved end residues are part of each CDR3. The D gene is left open where the match is weak. Clone size is shown for a subset of rows, as once, few, many or a class of expanded clone.

v_call,j_call,d_call,clone_size,cdr3_aa,cdr3_nt
TRBV30,TRBJ2-3,-,-,CAWSVSRSTDTQYF,TGTGCCTGGAGTGTATCGAGATCCACAGATACGCAGTATTTT
TRBV30,TRBJ2-7,-,-,CAWASGGSYEQYF,TGTGCCTGGGCTTCGGGCGGCTCCTACGAGCAGTACTTC
TRBV6-1,TRBJ2-3,-,-,CASGRDTDTQYF,TGTGCCAGCGGGCGGGACACAGATACGCAGTATTTT
TRBV7-9,TRBJ2-7,-,few,CASSSSSYEQYF,TGTGCCAGCAGTTCGAGCTCCTACGAGCAGTACTTC
TRBV4-1,TRBJ2-1,-,-,CASSHRLTLNEQFF,TGCGCCAGCAGCCACCGACTAACTTTAAATGAGCAGTTCTTC
TRBV7-9,TRBJ2-7,TRBD2,-,CASSLGLAGVNEQYF,TGTGCCAGCAGCTTAGGACTAGCGGGAGTCAACGAGCAGTACTTC
TRBV25-1,TRBJ2-3,-,-,CASSLRGLQRYF,TGTGCCAGCAGTCTACGGGGACTTCAACGGTATTTT
TRBV6-1,TRBJ1-5,TRBD1,-,CASRTDRAVNQPQHF,TGTGCCAGCAGGACGGACAGGGCGGTTAATCAGCCCCAGCATTTT
TRBV29-1,TRBJ1-2,TRBD1,few,CSVWTGVYGYTF,TGCAGCGTATGGACAGGGGTCTATGGCTACACCTTC
TRBV7-8,TRBJ2-6,TRBD1,-,CASSLRQGAGANVLTF,TGTGCCAGCAGCTTAAGACAGGGCGCGGGGGCCAACGTCCTGACTTTC
TRBV5-1,TRBJ2-1,-,few,CASSLGYVSSYNEQFF,TGCGCCAGCAGCTTGGGGTACGTCAGCTCCTACAATGAGCAGTTCTTC
TRBV11-2,TRBJ2-7,-,few,CASSFSRGENYEQYF,TGTGCCAGCAGCTTCAGTAGAGGGGAGAACTACGAGCAGTACTTC
TRBV9,TRBJ2-5,-,-,CASSVGQAQETQYF,TGTGCCAGCAGCGTTGGGCAGGCCCAAGAGACCCAGTACTTC
TRBV29-1,TRBJ1-1,-,-,CSVVVSGLGNTEAFF,TGCAGCGTTGTCGTTTCGGGACTGGGGAACACTGAAGCTTTCTTT
TRBV5-1,TRBJ2-5,-,medium-sized,CASSLGQETQYF,TGCGCCAGCAGCTTGGGGCAAGAGACCCAGTACTTC
TRBV7-9,TRBJ2-7,TRBD1,-,CASSGRQGLDEQYF,TGTGCCAGCAGCGGTAGACAGGGGTTGGACGAGCAGTACTTC
TRBV27,TRBJ1-2,-,-,CASSIVGARSTF,TGTGCCAGCAGTATAGTAGGGGCTCGAAGCACCTTC
TRBV6-1,TRBJ2-7,-,-,CASSEARGARYEQYF,TGTGCCAGCAGTGAAGCGAGGGGGGCTAGGTACGAGCAGTACTTC